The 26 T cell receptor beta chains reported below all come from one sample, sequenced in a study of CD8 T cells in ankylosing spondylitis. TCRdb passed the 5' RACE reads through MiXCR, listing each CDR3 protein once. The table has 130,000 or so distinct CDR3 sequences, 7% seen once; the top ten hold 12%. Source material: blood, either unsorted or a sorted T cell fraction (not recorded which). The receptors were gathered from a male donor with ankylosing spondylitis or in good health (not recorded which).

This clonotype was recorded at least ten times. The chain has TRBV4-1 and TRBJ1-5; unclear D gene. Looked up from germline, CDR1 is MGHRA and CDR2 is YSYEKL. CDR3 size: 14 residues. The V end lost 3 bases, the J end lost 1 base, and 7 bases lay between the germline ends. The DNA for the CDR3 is TGCGCCAGCAGCCAGCACATCAGCAATCAGCCCCAGCATTTT. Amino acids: CASSQHISNQPQHF.

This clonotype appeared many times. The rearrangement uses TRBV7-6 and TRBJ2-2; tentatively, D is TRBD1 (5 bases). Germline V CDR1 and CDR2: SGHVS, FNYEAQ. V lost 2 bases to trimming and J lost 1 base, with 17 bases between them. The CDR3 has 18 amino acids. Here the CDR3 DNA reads TGTGCCAGCAGCTTAACCCCGGCTAGGGGTCTGAACACCGGGGAGCTGTTTTTT. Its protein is CASSLTPARGLNTGELFF.

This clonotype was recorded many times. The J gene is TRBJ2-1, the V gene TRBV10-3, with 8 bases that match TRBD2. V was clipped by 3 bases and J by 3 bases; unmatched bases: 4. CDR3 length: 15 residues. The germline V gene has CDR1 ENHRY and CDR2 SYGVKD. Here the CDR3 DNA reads TGTGCCATCAGTGATAAAAGCGGGAGCTACAATGAGCAGTTCTTC. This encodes CAISDKSGSYNEQFF.

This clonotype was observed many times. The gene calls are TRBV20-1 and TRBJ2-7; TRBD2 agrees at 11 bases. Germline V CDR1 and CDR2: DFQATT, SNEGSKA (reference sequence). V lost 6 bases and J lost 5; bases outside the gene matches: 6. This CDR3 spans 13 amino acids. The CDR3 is CSAPTSGEDEQYF. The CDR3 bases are TGCAGTGCGCCGACTAGCGGGGAGGACGAGCAGTACTTC.

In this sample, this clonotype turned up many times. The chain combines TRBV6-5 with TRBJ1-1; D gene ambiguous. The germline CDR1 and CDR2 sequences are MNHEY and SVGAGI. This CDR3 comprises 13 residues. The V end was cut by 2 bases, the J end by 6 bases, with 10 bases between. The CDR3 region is CASSYRDKAEAFF. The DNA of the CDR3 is TGTGCCAGCAGTTACCGCGACAAGGCTGAAGCTTTCTTT.

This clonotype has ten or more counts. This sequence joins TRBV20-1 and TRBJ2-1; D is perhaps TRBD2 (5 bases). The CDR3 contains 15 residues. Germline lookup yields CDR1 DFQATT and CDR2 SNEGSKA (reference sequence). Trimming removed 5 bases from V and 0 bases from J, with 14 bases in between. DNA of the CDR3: TGCAGTGCTCCCCGGGCTGGGAGCTCCTACAATGAGCAGTTCTTC. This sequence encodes CSAPRAGSSYNEQFF.

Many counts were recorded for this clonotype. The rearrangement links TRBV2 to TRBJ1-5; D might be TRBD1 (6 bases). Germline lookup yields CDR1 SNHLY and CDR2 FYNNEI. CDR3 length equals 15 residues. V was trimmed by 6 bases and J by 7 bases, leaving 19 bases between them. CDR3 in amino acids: CASRLGGQLGQPQHF. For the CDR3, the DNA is TGTGCCAGCAGGCTGGGCGGACAGCTCGGGCAGCCCCAGCATTTT.

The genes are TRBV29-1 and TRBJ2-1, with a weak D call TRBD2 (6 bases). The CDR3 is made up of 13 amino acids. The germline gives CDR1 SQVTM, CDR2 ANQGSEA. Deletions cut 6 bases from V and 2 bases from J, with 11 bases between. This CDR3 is CSVRTGAYNEQFF. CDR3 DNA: TGCAGCGTGAGGACGGGAGCCTACAATGAGCAGTTCTTC.

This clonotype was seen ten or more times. CDR3 nucleotides: TGCGCCAGCAGCGTGGGAACTAGCGGGAGCAATGAGCAGTTCTTC. Its translation: CASSVGTSGSNEQFF. V gene TRBV5-1 combines with J gene TRBJ2-1; 11 bases match TRBD2. Losses at the gene ends were 4 bases for V and 6 bases for J; bases not matched to a gene: 6. Germline CDR1 and CDR2: SGHRS and YFSETQ. This CDR3 spans 15 amino acids.

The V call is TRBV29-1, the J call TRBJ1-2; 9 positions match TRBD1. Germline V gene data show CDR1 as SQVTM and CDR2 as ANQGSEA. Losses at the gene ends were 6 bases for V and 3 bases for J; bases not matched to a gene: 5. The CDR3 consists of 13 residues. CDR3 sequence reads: CSVDRGFYYGYTF. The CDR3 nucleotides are TGCAGCGTCGACAGGGGGTTTTACTATGGCTACACCTTC.

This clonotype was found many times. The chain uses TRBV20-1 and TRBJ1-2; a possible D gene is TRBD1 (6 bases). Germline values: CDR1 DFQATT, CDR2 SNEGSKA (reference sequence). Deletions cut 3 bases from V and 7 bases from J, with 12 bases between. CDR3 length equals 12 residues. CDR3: CSARNRAGGYTF. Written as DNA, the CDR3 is TGCAGTGCTAGGAACAGGGCCGGTGGCTACACCTTC.

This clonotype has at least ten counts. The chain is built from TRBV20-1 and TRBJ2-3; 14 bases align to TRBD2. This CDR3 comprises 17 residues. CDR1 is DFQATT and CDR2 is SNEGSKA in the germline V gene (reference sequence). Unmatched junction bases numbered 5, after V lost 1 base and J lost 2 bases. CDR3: CSARAGLAGGLTDTQYF. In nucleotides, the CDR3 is TGCAGTGCTAGAGCCGGACTAGCGGGGGGTCTCACAGATACGCAGTATTTT.

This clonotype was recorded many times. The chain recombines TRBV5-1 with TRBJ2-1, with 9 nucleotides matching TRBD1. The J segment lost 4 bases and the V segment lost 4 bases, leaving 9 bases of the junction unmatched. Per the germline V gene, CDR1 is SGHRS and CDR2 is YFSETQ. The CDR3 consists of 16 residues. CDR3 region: CASSPNDRGRYNEQFF. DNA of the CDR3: TGCGCCAGCAGCCCGAATGACAGGGGGAGGTACAATGAGCAGTTCTTC.

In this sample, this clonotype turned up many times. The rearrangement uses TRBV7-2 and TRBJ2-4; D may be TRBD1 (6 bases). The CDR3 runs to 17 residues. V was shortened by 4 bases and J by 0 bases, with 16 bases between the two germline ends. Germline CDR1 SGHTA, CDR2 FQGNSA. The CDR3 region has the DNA TGTGCCAGCAGCTCGTTGGACAGAACTCTAGCCAAAAACATTCAGTACTTC. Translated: CASSSLDRTLAKNIQYF.

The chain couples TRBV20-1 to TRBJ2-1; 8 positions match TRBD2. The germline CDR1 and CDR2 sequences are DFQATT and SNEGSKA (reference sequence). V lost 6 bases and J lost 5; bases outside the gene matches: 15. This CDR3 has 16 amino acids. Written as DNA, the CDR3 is TGCAGTGCCCCCCGGTGGGGTAGCGGGAATGACAATGAGCAGTTCTTC. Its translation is CSAPRWGSGNDNEQFF.

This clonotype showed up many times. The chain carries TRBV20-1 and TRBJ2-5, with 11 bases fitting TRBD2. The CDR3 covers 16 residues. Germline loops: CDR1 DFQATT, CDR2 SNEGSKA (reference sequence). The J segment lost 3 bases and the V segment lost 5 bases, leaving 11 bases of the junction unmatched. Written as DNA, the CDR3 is TGCAGTGCTGATCCGGGACTAGCGGTTTATAAAGAGACCCAGTACTTC. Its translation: CSADPGLAVYKETQYF.

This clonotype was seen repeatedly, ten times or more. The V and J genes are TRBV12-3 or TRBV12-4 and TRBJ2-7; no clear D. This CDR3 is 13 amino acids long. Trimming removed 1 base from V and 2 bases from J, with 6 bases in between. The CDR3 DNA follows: TGTGCCAGCAGTTTAGTCCCCACCTACGAGCAGTACTTC. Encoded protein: CASSLVPTYEQYF.

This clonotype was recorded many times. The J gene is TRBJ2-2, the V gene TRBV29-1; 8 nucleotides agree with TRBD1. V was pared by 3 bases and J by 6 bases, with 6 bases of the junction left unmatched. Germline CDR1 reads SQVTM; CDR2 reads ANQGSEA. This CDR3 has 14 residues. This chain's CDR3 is CSVEDRDYSGELFF. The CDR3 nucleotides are TGCAGCGTTGAGGACAGGGATTACTCCGGGGAGCTGTTTTTT.

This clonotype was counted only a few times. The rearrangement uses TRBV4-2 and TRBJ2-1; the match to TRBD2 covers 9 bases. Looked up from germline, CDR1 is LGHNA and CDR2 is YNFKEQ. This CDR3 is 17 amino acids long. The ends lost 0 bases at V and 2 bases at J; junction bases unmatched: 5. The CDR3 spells CASSQDVGGRAYNEQFF. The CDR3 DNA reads TGTGCCAGCAGCCAAGATGTTGGCGGGAGGGCCTACAATGAGCAGTTCTTC.

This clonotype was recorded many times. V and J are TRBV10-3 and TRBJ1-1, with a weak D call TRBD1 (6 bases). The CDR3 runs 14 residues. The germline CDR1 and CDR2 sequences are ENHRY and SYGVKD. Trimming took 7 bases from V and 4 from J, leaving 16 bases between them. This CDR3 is CAITMGGASTEAFF. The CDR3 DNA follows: TGTGCCATCACCATGGGGGGGGCTAGCACTGAAGCTTTCTTT.

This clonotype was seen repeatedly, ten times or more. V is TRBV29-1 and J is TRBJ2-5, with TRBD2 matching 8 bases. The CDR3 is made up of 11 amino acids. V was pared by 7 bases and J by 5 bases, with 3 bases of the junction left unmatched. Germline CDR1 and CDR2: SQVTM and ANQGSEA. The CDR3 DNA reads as TGCAGCGCGGGACTAGAGGAGACCCAGTACTTC. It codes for CSAGLEETQYF.

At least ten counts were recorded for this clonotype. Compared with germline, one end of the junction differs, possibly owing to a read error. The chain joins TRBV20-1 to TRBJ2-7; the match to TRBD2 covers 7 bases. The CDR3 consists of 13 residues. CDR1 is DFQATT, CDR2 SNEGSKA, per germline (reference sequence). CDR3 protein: CSARREISNEQYF. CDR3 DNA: TGCAGTGCTAGGCGGGAGATCTCCAACGAGCAGTACTTC.

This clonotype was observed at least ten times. The CDR3 DNA sequence: TGCGCCAGCAGCTTGGACTCTAGCGGGCCCTACAATGAGCAGTTCTTC. It translates to CASSLDSSGPYNEQFF. The chain recombines TRBV5-1 with TRBJ2-1, with 8 bases lining up with TRBD2. The CDR3 sequence is 16 residues long. Per germline, CDR1 SGHRS and CDR2 YFSETQ. With 0 bases clipped from V and 2 bases from J, the junction kept 4 bases outside the gene matches.

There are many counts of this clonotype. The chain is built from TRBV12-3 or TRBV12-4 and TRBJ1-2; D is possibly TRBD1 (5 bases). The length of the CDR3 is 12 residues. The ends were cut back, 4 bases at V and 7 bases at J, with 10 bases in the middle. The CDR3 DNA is TGTGCCAGCAGTTGGGACGGGGGTGGCTACACCTTC. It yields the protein CASSWDGGGYTF.

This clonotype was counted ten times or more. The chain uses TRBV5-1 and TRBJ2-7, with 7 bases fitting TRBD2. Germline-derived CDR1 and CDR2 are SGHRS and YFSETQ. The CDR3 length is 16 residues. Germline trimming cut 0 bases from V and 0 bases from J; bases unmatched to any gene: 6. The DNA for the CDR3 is TGCGCCAGCAGCTTGGCCAGCGGGGTCTTCTCCTACGAGCAGTACTTC. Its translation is CASSLASGVFSYEQYF.

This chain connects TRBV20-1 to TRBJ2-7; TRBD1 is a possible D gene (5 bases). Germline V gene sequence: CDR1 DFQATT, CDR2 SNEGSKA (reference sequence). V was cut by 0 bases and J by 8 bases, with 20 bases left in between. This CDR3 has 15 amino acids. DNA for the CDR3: TGCAGTGCTAGAGATGGGGCCAGAATCTCCCATCAGCAGTACTTC. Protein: CSARDGARISHQQYF.